The 30 T cell receptor beta chains below come from one sample, sequenced in a study of control samples from healthy donors and cancer patients. Libraries were prepared by immunoSEQ multiplex PCR; TCRdb keeps only in-frame clonotypes and omits some of them. The sample lists 160,000 or so clones; 95% to 96% were seen once. The sample taken for sequencing was blood. Every receptor here comes from a woman in her 30s in good health.

In its sample, this clone was seen once. The chain uses TRBV5-1 and TRBJ2-7; 7 nucleotides agree with TRBD2. Looked up from germline, CDR1 is SGHRS and CDR2 is YFSETQ. The CDR3 consists of 13 residues. Trimming at V came to 4 bases and at J to 3 bases, leaving 4 bases not matched to a gene. CDR3 sequence: CASSKGLGYEQYF. Here the CDR3 DNA reads TGCGCCAGCAGCAAAGGACTAGGCTACGAGCAGTACTTC. Full variable domain (remainder filled in from reference TRBV5-1 and TRBJ2-7): KAGVTQTPRYLIKTRGQQVTLSCSPISGHRSVSWYQQTPGQGLQFLFEYFSETQRNKGNFPGRFSGRQFSNSRSEMNVSTLELGDSALYLCASSKGLGYEQYFGPGTRLTVT.

This clone appeared once. This chain links TRBV21-1 with TRBJ2-5; TRBD2 is taken as the D call from the table, unchecked against the DNA. TRBV21-1 is shown as a pseudogene. The CDR3 has 16 amino acids. The CDR3 DNA reads TGTGCCAGCAGCAATGAGCGGCGGGGGTCCTCGGAGACCCAGTACTTC. Translation gives CASSNERRGSSETQYF.

The chain has TRBV27 and TRBJ1-4; D is ambiguous. The CDR3 is made up of 16 amino acids. Germline V gene lookup returns CDR1 MNHEY and CDR2 SMNVEV (reference sequence). V lost 6 bases and J 3 bases, leaving 17 bases between the germline ends. CDR3 sequence reads: CASSSLVAASNEKLFF. The CDR3 DNA is TGTGCCAGCAGCTCCCTGGTCGCTGCCTCTAATGAAAAACTGTTTTTT.

This clone was counted a single time. The J gene is TRBJ2-1, the V gene TRBV20-1, with D perhaps TRBD2 (6 bases). Per germline, CDR1 DFQATT and CDR2 SNEGSKA (reference sequence). The V gene lost 3 bases and the J gene lost 1 base, with 10 bases spanning the gap. The CDR3 sequence is 14 residues long. The CDR3 loop reads CSASWAGSYNEQFF. As DNA, the CDR3 is TGCAGTGCTAGTTGGGCGGGGTCCTACAATGAGCAGTTCTTC.

The rearrangement joins TRBV7-6 to TRBJ1-5; D perhaps matches TRBD1 (5 bases). The germline V gene has CDR1 SGHVS and CDR2 FNYEAQ. V shed 5 bases and J shed 5 bases, with 19 bases lying between them. The CDR3 spans 16 residues. CDR3 in amino acids: CASSPSPGGNDQPQHF. The DNA of the CDR3 is TGTGCCAGCAGCCCAAGTCCCGGGGGAAATGATCAGCCCCAGCATTTT.

The CDR3 reads CASSSTGPDTQYF. The CDR3 bases are TGTGCCAGCAGTAGTACAGGGCCAGATACGCAGTATTTT. This chain connects TRBV28 to TRBJ2-3; D is possibly TRBD1 (6 bases). CDR3 length: 13 amino acids. Per the germline V gene, CDR1 is MDHEN and CDR2 is SYDVKM. V was cut by 5 bases and J by 4 bases, with 10 bases left in between.

The chain is built from TRBV5-1 and TRBJ2-1; 14 nucleotides align to TRBD2. With V trimmed by 7 bases and J by 8 bases, 8 bases remained unmatched. This CDR3 comprises 15 residues. Germline assignment: CDR1 SGHRS and CDR2 YFSETQ. CDR3: CASGSGLAGDDEQFF. For the CDR3, the DNA is TGCGCCAGCGGTTCGGGACTAGCGGGAGACGATGAGCAGTTCTTC.

The chain recombines TRBV19 with TRBJ2-7; the D gene is possibly TRBD1 (6 bases). The CDR3 extends over 18 amino acids. V was shortened by 1 base and J by 2 bases, with 21 bases between the two germline ends. Germline CDR1 and CDR2: LNHDA and SQIVND (reference sequence). Here the CDR3 DNA reads TGTGCCAGTAGTATAGGGGGGCAGGGGCCTCCGAAGACCTACGAGCAGTACTTC. This codes for CASSIGGQGPPKTYEQYF.

J is TRBJ2-7 and V is TRBV7-8; no clear D. The CDR3 sequence is 15 residues long. The V gene's germline CDR1 is SGHVS and CDR2 FQNEAQ. Trimming took 1 base from V and 0 from J, leaving 10 bases between them. The CDR3 nucleotides are TGTGCCAGCAGCTTAGTAATGGGCGGCTCCTACGAGCAGTACTTC. Its translation is CASSLVMGGSYEQYF.

This chain uses TRBV4-2 with TRBJ2-5; 13 nucleotides line up with TRBD2. CDR3 length equals 17 residues. Germline V gene data show CDR1 as LGHNA and CDR2 as YNFKEQ. V was clipped by 3 bases and J by 1 base; unmatched bases: 5. The CDR3 spells CASSQTTSGGAQETQYF. CDR3 bases: TGTGCCAGCAGCCAGACAACTAGCGGGGGGGCCCAAGAGACCCAGTACTTC.

The chain links TRBV5-4 to TRBJ2-7; D may match TRBD1 or TRBD2 (5 bases each). Germline values: CDR1 SGHNT, CDR2 YYREEE (reference sequence). The CDR3 runs 14 residues. V dropped 4 bases and J dropped 0 bases, with 11 bases sitting between them. CDR3: CASSHRGPSYEQYF. The CDR3 region has the DNA TGTGCCAGCAGCCACCGGGGACCCTCCTACGAGCAGTACTTC.

This clone was observed a single time. V and J are TRBV5-1 and TRBJ2-5, with D possibly being TRBD2 (6 bases). V dropped 1 base and J dropped 1 base, with 11 bases sitting between them. The germline CDR1 and CDR2 sequences are SGHRS and YFSETQ. CDR3 length: 15 amino acids. The CDR3, as DNA: TGCGCCAGCAGCTTGCCTGGCGGGGCCCAAGAGACCCAGTACTTC. It translates to CASSLPGGAQETQYF. Full variable domain (remainder filled in from reference TRBV5-1 and TRBJ2-5): KAGVTQTPRYLIKTRGQQVTLSCSPISGHRSVSWYQQTPGQGLQFLFEYFSETQRNKGNFPGRFSGRQFSNSRSEMNVSTLELGDSALYLCASSLPGGAQETQYFGPGTRLLVL.

This rearrangement joins TRBV28 to TRBJ1-2; 9 bases match TRBD1. The CDR3 runs to 14 residues. The V gene end was trimmed by 6 bases and the J gene end by 4 bases; junction bases not matched to a gene: 6. Per the germline V gene, CDR1 is MDHEN and CDR2 is SYDVKM. The CDR3 loop reads CASRSQGATYGYTF. The CDR3, as DNA: TGTGCCAGCAGATCACAGGGGGCCACCTATGGCTACACCTTC.

This rearrangement joins TRBV9 to TRBJ2-7; TRBD2 agrees at 11 bases. Germline trimming cut 4 bases from V and 5 bases from J; bases unmatched to any gene: 14. CDR3 size: 17 residues. Germline CDR1 and CDR2: SGDLS and YYNGEE. The CDR3, as DNA: TGTGCCAGCAGCCCCCGAGTGGTAGCGGGGGGGCCAGACGAGCAGTACTTC. Its translation: CASSPRVVAGGPDEQYF.

CDR3 coding DNA: TGTGCCAGCAGTCCCTGGGGGACAGGCGCCGTCGGTGAGCAGTTCTTC. It encodes CASSPWGTGAVGEQFF. J is TRBJ2-1 and V is TRBV27; TRBD1 matches at 8 bases. In germline, CDR1 is MNHEY, CDR2 SMNVEV (reference sequence). Trimming cost V 5 bases and J 9 bases; bases outside gene matches: 15. The CDR3 length is 16 residues.

The gene calls are TRBV5-1 and TRBJ2-2, with D perhaps assigned TRBD1 or TRBD2 (5 bases each). This CDR3 has 16 residues. Germline CDR1 reads SGHRS; CDR2 reads YFSETQ. V was clipped by 2 bases and J by 0 bases, with 11 bases between them. This CDR3 is CASSFWDPSNTGELFF. DNA of the CDR3: TGCGCCAGCAGCTTCTGGGACCCCTCGAACACCGGGGAGCTGTTTTTT.

The V call is TRBV16, the J call TRBJ2-1, with 9 bases matching TRBD2. Germline values: CDR1 KGHSY, CDR2 FQNENV. The CDR3 extends over 16 amino acids. Germline trimming cut 4 bases from V and 3 bases from J; bases unmatched to any gene: 7. As DNA, the CDR3 is TGTGCCAGCAGCCCCCAAGGAGCGGGGGGCTACAATGAGCAGTTCTTC. This gives the protein CASSPQGAGGYNEQFF.

The chain recombines TRBV7-2 with TRBJ2-1; D uncertain. Trimming shortened V by 1 base and J by 0 bases, and 10 bases separated the two germline ends. The CDR3 contains 16 residues. The germline gives CDR1 SGHTA, CDR2 FQGNSA. CDR3 sequence reads: CASSLEAPISYNEQFF. The CDR3 DNA reads as TGTGCCAGCAGCTTAGAGGCCCCTATCTCCTACAATGAGCAGTTCTTC.

The V gene is TRBV5-4, the J gene TRBJ1-4; D uncertain. The CDR3 is 15 amino acids. CDR1 and CDR2 (germline): SGHNT, YYREEE (reference sequence). Trimming took off 2 bases at V and 5 bases at J, with 13 bases between the two ends. CDR3 sequence: CASSLAGNPNEKLFF. The CDR3 nucleotides read TGTGCCAGCAGCTTAGCCGGGAATCCAAATGAAAAACTGTTTTTT.

This clone came up once. The rearrangement links TRBV6-1 to TRBJ2-1; D is unresolved. V was shortened by 3 bases and J by 10 bases, with 13 bases between the two germline ends. This CDR3 spans 13 amino acids. Germline V CDR1 and CDR2: MNHNS, SASEGT. In nucleotides, the CDR3 is TGTGCCAGCAGTGAGGAGCCTCACGGAGAGCAGTTCTTC. It codes for CASSEEPHGEQFF.

This clone appeared a single time. The chain employs TRBV4-1 and TRBJ2-7; D not resolved. Germline V CDR1 and CDR2: MGHRA, YSYEKL. The CDR3 extends over 13 amino acids. The V and J ends lost 4 bases and 4 bases respectively, with 11 bases between them. The CDR3 coding sequence is TGCGCCAGCAGCCGGAAAGACTCGTACGAGCAGTACTTC. It translates to CASSRKDSYEQYF.

The chain carries TRBV28 and TRBJ2-6, with no clear D. From germline, CDR1 is MDHEN and CDR2 SYDVKM. V lost 4 bases and J 3 bases, leaving 22 bases between the germline ends. CDR3 size: 19 residues. In DNA, the CDR3 is TGTGCCAGCAGTTCAAAAGAAGGCACCAGAGGACGTGGGGCCAACGTCCTGACTTTC. Translating it yields CASSSKEGTRGRGANVLTF.

The rearrangement joins TRBV27 to TRBJ2-7, with D possibly TRBD1 on 6 matching bases. Deletions cut 4 bases from V and 3 bases from J, with 10 bases between. CDR1 and CDR2 (germline): MNHEY, SMNVEV (reference sequence). The CDR3 totals 13 residues. DNA for the CDR3: TGTGCCAGCAGTTCAACAGGGTTCTACGAGCAGTACTTC. It codes for CASSSTGFYEQYF.

The V call is TRBV7-9, the J call TRBJ1-1; 11 positions agree with TRBD1. Per germline, CDR1 SEHNR and CDR2 FQNEAQ (reference sequence). With 5 bases clipped from V and 3 bases from J, the junction kept 2 bases outside the gene matches. The CDR3 spans 14 residues. The CDR3 DNA is TGTGCCAGCAGCCCGGGACAGGGGGACACTGAAGCTTTCTTT. This gives the protein CASSPGQGDTEAFF.

The genes are TRBV14 and TRBJ2-1; 8 bases map to TRBD1. The CDR3 sequence is 15 residues long. Trimming removed 4 bases from V and 2 bases from J; junction bases left unmatched: 4. The V gene's germline CDR1 is SGHDN and CDR2 FVKESK. CDR3 nucleotides: TGTGCCAGCAGCCCAGACAGGGGTCCCTACAATGAGCAGTTCTTC. Protein: CASSPDRGPYNEQFF.

This chain uses TRBV5-4 with TRBJ2-3, with D possibly TRBD1 on 5 matching bases. This CDR3 region has 13 residues. Looked up from germline, CDR1 is SGHNT and CDR2 is YYREEE (reference sequence). Trimming pared 5 bases from V and 1 base from J, leaving 8 bases between. The CDR3 is CASSIRGTDTQYF. In nucleotides, the CDR3 is TGTGCCAGCAGTATCAGGGGCACAGATACGCAGTATTTT.

Only one count was recorded for this clone. The chain joins TRBV7-6 to TRBJ1-1; D possibly corresponds to TRBD1 (6 bases). V was clipped by 5 bases and J by 4 bases, with 20 bases between them. Germline CDR1 and CDR2: SGHVS and FNYEAQ. The CDR3 covers 16 residues. The CDR3 spells CASSQRPQGSSTEAFF. CDR3 nucleotides: TGTGCCAGCAGCCAAAGGCCTCAGGGGTCTTCCACTGAAGCTTTCTTT. Together with reference TRBV7-6 and TRBJ1-1, the CDR3 gives the full variable domain: GAGVSQSPRYKVTKRGQDVALRCDPISGHVSLYWYRQALGQGPEFLTYFNYEAQQDKSGLPNDRFSAERPEGSISTLTIQRTEQRDSAMYRCASSQRPQGSSTEAFFGQGTRLTVV.

This sequence joins TRBV27 and TRBJ2-3; D is perhaps TRBD1 (5 bases). Germline V gene data show CDR1 as MNHEY and CDR2 as SMNVEV (reference sequence). V lost 1 base and J 2 bases, leaving 13 bases between the germline ends. The CDR3 is 16 amino acids. The CDR3 reads CASSLYDSSITDTQYF. For the CDR3, the DNA is TGTGCCAGCAGTTTATATGACAGCAGCATCACAGATACGCAGTATTTT.

This CDR3 is CASSVRGDGTEAFF. CDR3 nucleotides: TGTGCCAGCAGCGTAAGGGGGGATGGCACTGAAGCTTTCTTT. The chain is built from TRBV9 and TRBJ1-1, with a tentative D call TRBD1 (6 bases). This CDR3 has 14 amino acids. Germline CDR1 and CDR2: SGDLS and YYNGEE. Deletions cut 1 base from V and 4 bases from J, with 11 bases between. The full variable domain, with the rest looked up from reference TRBV9 and TRBJ1-1, is DSGVTQTPKHLITATGQRVTLRCSPRSGDLSVYWYQQSLDQGLQFLIQYYNGEERAKGNILERFSAQQFPDLHSELNLSSLELGDSALYFCASSVRGDGTEAFFGQGTRLTVV.

The gene calls are TRBV29-1 and TRBJ2-3, with 7 bases aligning to TRBD2. V dropped 7 bases and J dropped 2; count of bases not matched to a gene: 6. CDR1 and CDR2 from the germline V gene are SQVTM and ANQGSEA. The CDR3 length is 13 residues. Here the CDR3 reads CSGGLEVTDTQYF. The CDR3 region has the DNA TGCAGCGGAGGACTAGAAGTCACAGATACGCAGTATTTT.